The next 15 T cell receptor beta chains were all read from a single sample in a study of cytomegalovirus exposure and HLA in healthy donors. Clones were read by immunoSEQ multiplex PCR, and TCRdb kept only the in-frame ones, dropping some. The data contain under 75,000 clones, about 97% of them singletons. The sample consisted of PBMCs. These receptors came from a young woman in good health and CMV-seropositive.

The V and J genes are TRBV18 and TRBJ1-4; D gene ambiguous. Germline CDR1 and CDR2: KGHSH and LQKENI. V was pared by 5 bases and J by 5 bases, with 15 bases between. This CDR3 contains 15 residues. The CDR3 loop is CASSTKEGGNEKLFF. The DNA for the CDR3 is TGTGCCAGCTCAACAAAGGAGGGAGGGAATGAAAAACTGTTTTTT.

The V and J genes are TRBV7-2 and TRBJ1-1; 8 bases map to TRBD1. Germline lookup yields CDR1 SGHTA and CDR2 FQGNSA. Germline trimming cut 5 bases from V and 8 bases from J; bases unmatched to any gene: 10. The CDR3 loop spans 14 amino acids. CDR3 amino acids: CASSPRTGIPEAFF. The CDR3 DNA sequence: TGTGCCAGCAGCCCGAGGACAGGGATCCCCGAAGCTTTCTTT. The complete variable domain, with remaining parts taken from reference TRBV7-2 and TRBJ1-1, reads GAGVSQSPSNKVTEKGKDVELRCDPISGHTALYWYRQSLGQGLEFLIYFQGNSAPDKSGLPSDRFSAERTGGSVSTLTIQRTQQEDSAVYLCASSPRTGIPEAFFGQGTRLTVV.

This chain links TRBV7-8 with TRBJ1-1; possible D gene TRBD1, 6 bases. CDR3 size: 13 residues. The germline gives CDR1 SGHVS, CDR2 FQNEAQ. V lost 4 bases and J lost 5, with 11 bases in between. CDR3 DNA: TGTGCCAGCAGCTCAGGGGTCGGAACTGAAGCTTTCTTT. Translating gives CASSSGVGTEAFF.

This clone was seen once. V gene TRBV10-3 combines with J gene TRBJ2-1; 13 bases are shared with TRBD2. Germline assignment: CDR1 ENHRY and CDR2 SYGVKD. The CDR3 consists of 14 residues. Losses at the gene ends were 3 bases for V and 14 bases for J; bases not matched to a gene: 7. The CDR3 nucleotides are TGTGCCATCAGTGACTCGGGACTAGCGGGAATTGAGTTCTTC. Translated, it gives CAISDSGLAGIEFF.

The V call is TRBV4-1, the J call TRBJ1-1, with 7 bases fitting TRBD1. The length of the CDR3 is 16 residues. J gave up 3 bases and V 3 bases, and 10 bases lay outside the gene matches. Germline assignment: CDR1 MGHRA and CDR2 YSYEKL. Here the CDR3 reads CASSHTGAGSYTEAFF. CDR3 coding DNA: TGCGCCAGCAGCCATACAGGGGCAGGATCGTACACTGAAGCTTTCTTT.

V and J are TRBV7-9 and TRBJ1-5; TRBD1 matches 8 bases. The CDR3 runs 16 residues. V dropped 4 bases and J dropped 5; count of bases not matched to a gene: 10. From germline, CDR1 is SEHNR and CDR2 FQNEAQ (reference sequence). The CDR3 region is CASSSLDREEDQPQHF. CDR3 bases: TGTGCCAGCAGCTCCCTGGACAGGGAGGAGGATCAGCCCCAGCATTTT.

The J gene is TRBJ2-7, the V gene TRBV5-1; 9 nucleotides align to TRBD1. The trim removed 3 bases at V and 4 bases at J, leaving 8 bases unmatched. This CDR3 is built from 15 residues. CDR1 SGHRS and CDR2 YFSETQ come from the germline V gene. The CDR3 coding sequence is TGCGCCAGCAGCTCACCGGGACAGGGTTTATACGAGCAGTACTTC. Protein: CASSSPGQGLYEQYF.

The J gene is TRBJ2-1, the V gene TRBV6-5, with 7 bases identical to TRBD2. CDR1 is MNHEY, CDR2 SVGAGI, per germline. The CDR3 runs to 14 residues. V was pared by 7 bases and J by 1 base, with 4 bases of the junction left unmatched. The CDR3 reads CASTQAGSYNEQFF. As DNA, the CDR3 is TGTGCCAGCACCCAAGCGGGGTCCTACAATGAGCAGTTCTTC.

The CDR3 sequence: CASSQAGLAGSSYNEQFF. The CDR3 DNA reads as TGCGCCAGCAGCCAAGCGGGACTAGCGGGGTCCTCCTACAATGAGCAGTTCTTC. The chain employs TRBV4-1 and TRBJ2-1; TRBD2 agrees at 13 bases. In germline, CDR1 is MGHRA, CDR2 YSYEKL. V was pared by 1 base and J by 0 bases, with 3 bases of the junction left unmatched. The CDR3 loop spans 18 amino acids.

J is TRBJ2-1 and V is TRBV5-4, with D possibly being TRBD1 (6 bases). V lost 4 bases and J 3 bases, leaving 11 bases between the germline ends. This CDR3 contains 14 residues. Germline V gene data show CDR1 as SGHNT and CDR2 as YYREEE (reference sequence). The CDR3 loop is CASSNPTGYNEQFF. The CDR3 region has the DNA TGTGCCAGCAGCAACCCGACAGGCTACAATGAGCAGTTCTTC.

The chain is built from TRBV27 and TRBJ2-3; perhaps TRBD2 as D (6 bases). The germline CDR1 and CDR2 sequences are MNHEY and SMNVEV (reference sequence). Trimming took off 2 bases at V and 0 bases at J, with 9 bases between the two ends. This CDR3 is built from 15 residues. Written as DNA, the CDR3 is TGTGCCAGCAGTTTACGGAGGGTTAGCACAGATACGCAGTATTTT. As protein: CASSLRRVSTDTQYF.

The gene calls are TRBV5-6 and TRBJ2-3; perhaps TRBD2 as D (5 bases). This CDR3 is built from 16 residues. Trimming shortened V by 2 bases and J by 0 bases, and 13 bases separated the two germline ends. The V gene's germline CDR1 is SGHDT and CDR2 YYEEEE. Here the CDR3 DNA reads TGTGCCAGCAGCTTTCGAGGGCGGTCCAGCACAGATACGCAGTATTTT. Its translation is CASSFRGRSSTDTQYF.

V usage is TRBV30 and J usage is TRBJ1-3; D uncertain. Germline V gives CDR1 GTSNPN, CDR2 SVGIG (reference sequence). The CDR3 extends over 12 amino acids. Trimming removed 2 bases from V and 7 bases from J, with 9 bases in between. The CDR3 nucleotides are TGTGCCTGGAGTACGAGGGTCAACACCATATATTTT. It is translated as CAWSTRVNTIYF.

This rearrangement joins TRBV28 to TRBJ1-1, with D unclear. CDR1 MDHEN and CDR2 SYDVKM come from the germline V gene. Trimming pared 1 base from V and 4 bases from J, leaving 7 bases between. CDR3 size: 13 residues. CDR3 sequence (DNA): TGTGCCAGCAGTTTATCAGTTGGCACTGAAGCTTTCTTT. It codes for CASSLSVGTEAFF.

On this clone itself: The sample carries other DNA sequences with the same CDR3. V gene TRBV27 combines with J gene TRBJ1-5, with D possibly TRBD1 on 6 matching bases. Germline V lookup: CDR1 MNHEY, CDR2 SMNVEV (reference sequence). Between the trimmed V and J ends, which lost 2 bases and 4 bases, there was a span of 6 bases. The CDR3 length is 13 residues. As DNA, the CDR3 is TGTGCCAGCAGTTTAACAGGGAATCAGCCCCAGCATTTT. Protein product: CASSLTGNQPQHF.